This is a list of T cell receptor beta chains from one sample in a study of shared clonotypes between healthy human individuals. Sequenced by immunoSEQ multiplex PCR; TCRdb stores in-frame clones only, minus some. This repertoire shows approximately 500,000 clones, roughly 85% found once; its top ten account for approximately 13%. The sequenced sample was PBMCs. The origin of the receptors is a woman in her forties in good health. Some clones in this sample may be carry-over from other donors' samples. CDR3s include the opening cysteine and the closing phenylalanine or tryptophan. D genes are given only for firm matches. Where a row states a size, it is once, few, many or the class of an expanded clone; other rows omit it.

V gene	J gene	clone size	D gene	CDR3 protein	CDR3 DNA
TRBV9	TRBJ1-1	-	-	CASSPQHGNTEAFF	TGTGCCAGCAGCCCCCAACATGGGAACACTGAAGCTTTCTTT
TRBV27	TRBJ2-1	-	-	CASSTPIRSRGGEQFF	TGTGCCAGCAGTACTCCGATTAGAAGTAGAGGGGGTGAGCAGTTCTTC
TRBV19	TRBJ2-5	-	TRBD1	CASSPGQGVKETQYF	TGTGCCAGTAGTCCAGGACAGGGTGTGAAGGAGACCCAGTACTTC
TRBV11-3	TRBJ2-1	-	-	CASSLGGLTYNEQFF	TGTGCCAGCAGCTTAGGGGGATTAACCTACAATGAGCAGTTCTTC
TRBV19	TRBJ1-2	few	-	CASSIEEGGTNYGYTF	TGTGCCAGTAGTATAGAGGAAGGAGGGACTAACTATGGCTACACCTTC
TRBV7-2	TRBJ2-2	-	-	CASSLVIVADTGELFF	TGTGCCAGCAGCTTAGTCATTGTCGCAGACACCGGGGAGCTGTTTTTT
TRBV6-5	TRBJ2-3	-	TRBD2	CASGISGRGTDTQYF	TGTGCCAGCGGAATAAGCGGGAGGGGCACAGATACGCAGTATTTT
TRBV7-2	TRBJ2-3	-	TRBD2	CASSLVGLAGGSPDTQYF	TGTGCCAGCAGCTTAGTGGGACTAGCGGGAGGGAGCCCAGATACGCAGTATTTT
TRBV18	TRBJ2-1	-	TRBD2	CASSPRGASGSGANEQFF	TGTGCCAGCTCACCACGGGGGGCTAGCGGGAGTGGGGCCAATGAGCAGTTCTTC
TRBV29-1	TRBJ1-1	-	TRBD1	CSAVRGGQGTEAFF	TGCAGCGCCGTGAGGGGGGGACAGGGTACTGAAGCTTTCTTT
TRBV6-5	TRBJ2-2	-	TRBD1	CASSYATGEYTGELFF	TGTGCCAGCAGTTACGCGACAGGGGAGTACACCGGGGAGCTGTTTTTT
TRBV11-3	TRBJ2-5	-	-	CASSLEGKTQYF	TGTGCCAGCAGCTTAGAAGGAAAGACCCAGTACTTC
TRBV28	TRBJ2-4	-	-	CASSKSGGDIQYF	TGTGCCAGCAGCAAATCAGGGGGGGACATTCAGTACTTC
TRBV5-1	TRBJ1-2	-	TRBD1	CASSPRRGQGNYGYTF	TGCGCCAGCAGCCCCCGAAGGGGACAGGGGAACTATGGCTACACCTTC
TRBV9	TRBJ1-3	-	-	CASSPQGTGNTIYF	TGTGCCAGCAGCCCTCAGGGCACTGGAAACACCATATATTTT
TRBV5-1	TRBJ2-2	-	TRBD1	CASSWGQGNTGELFF	TGCGCCAGCAGCTGGGGACAGGGGAACACCGGGGAGCTGTTTTTT
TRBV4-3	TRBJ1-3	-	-	CASSQSQGSNTIYF	TGCGCCAGCAGCCAAAGCCAGGGTTCGAACACCATATATTTT
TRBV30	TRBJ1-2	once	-	CAWSVGFNYGYTF	TGTGCCTGGAGTGTGGGGTTTAACTATGGCTACACCTTC
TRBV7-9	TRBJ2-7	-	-	CASSLNWAGALHEQYF	TGTGCCAGCAGCTTAAATTGGGCAGGGGCTTTACACGAGCAGTACTTC
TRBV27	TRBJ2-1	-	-	CASSPTLLDPYNEQFF	TGTGCCAGCAGTCCCACTCTCCTAGACCCCTACAATGAGCAGTTCTTC
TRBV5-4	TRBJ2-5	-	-	CASSPGGAEGETQYF	TGTGCCAGCAGCCCAGGGGGGGCGGAAGGGGAGACCCAGTACTTC
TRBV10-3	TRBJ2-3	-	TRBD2	CAISESVISGASTDTQYF	TGTGCCATCAGTGAGTCGGTGATTAGCGGGGCTAGCACAGATACGCAGTATTTT
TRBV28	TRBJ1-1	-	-	CASRGGGTEAFF	TGTGCCAGCAGGGGAGGGGGAACTGAAGCTTTCTTT
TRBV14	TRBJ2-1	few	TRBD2	CASSQASGGYNEQFF	TGTGCCAGCAGCCAAGCTAGCGGGGGCTACAATGAGCAGTTCTTC
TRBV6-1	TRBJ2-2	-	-	CASSGFEGTGELFF	TGTGCCAGCAGTGGTTTTGAAGGAACCGGGGAGCTGTTTTTT
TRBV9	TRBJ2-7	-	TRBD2	CASSRGLAGGFEQYF	TGTGCCAGCAGCCGAGGACTAGCGGGAGGTTTCGAGCAGTACTTC
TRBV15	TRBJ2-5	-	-	CATGRTGDQETQYF	TGTGCCACTGGCAGGACCGGGGATCAAGAGACCCAGTACTTC
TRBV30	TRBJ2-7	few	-	CAWSPGSQWEQYF	TGTGCCTGGAGTCCCGGGTCCCAATGGGAGCAGTACTTC
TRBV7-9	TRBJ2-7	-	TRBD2	CASSPRLAAVHEQYF	TGTGCCAGCAGCCCCCGACTAGCCGCGGTCCACGAGCAGTACTTC
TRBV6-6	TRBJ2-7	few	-	CASSYSSTASYEQYF	TGTGCCAGCAGTTACTCGAGTACAGCCTCCTACGAGCAGTACTTC
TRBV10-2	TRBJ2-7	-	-	CASRRSSYEQYF	TGCGCCAGCCGCAGGAGCTCCTACGAGCAGTACTTC
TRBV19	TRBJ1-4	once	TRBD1	CASMGQTNEKLFF	TGTGCCAGTATGGGACAGACTAATGAAAAACTGTTTTTT
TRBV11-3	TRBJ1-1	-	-	CASSAGVNTEAFF	TGTGCCAGCAGCGCCGGTGTGAACACTGAAGCTTTCTTT
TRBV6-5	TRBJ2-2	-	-	CASSYDPRNTGELFF	TGTGCCAGCAGTTACGACCCAAGGAACACCGGGGAGCTGTTTTTT
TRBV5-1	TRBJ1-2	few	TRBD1	CASSRGTGEDGYTF	TGCGCCAGCAGCAGGGGGACAGGGGAGGACGGCTACACCTTC
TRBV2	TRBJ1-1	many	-	CASSWTVNTEAFF	TGTGCCAGCAGCTGGACGGTGAACACTGAAGCTTTCTTT
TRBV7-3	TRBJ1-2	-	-	CASSPGRGNNYGYTF	TGTGCCAGCAGCCCCGGAAGGGGAAATAACTATGGCTACACCTTC
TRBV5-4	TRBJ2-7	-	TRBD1	CASSLEGGAYEQYF	TGTGCCAGCAGCCTAGAAGGGGGCGCCTACGAGCAGTACTTC
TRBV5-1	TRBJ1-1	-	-	CASSLDGREGEAFF	TGCGCCAGCAGCTTGGACGGAAGAGAGGGTGAAGCTTTCTTT
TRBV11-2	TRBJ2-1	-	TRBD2	CASRLAGEHNEQFF	TGTGCCAGCAGACTAGCGGGAGAGCATAATGAGCAGTTCTTC
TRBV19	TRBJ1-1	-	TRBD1	CASSRDRGRTEAFF	TGTGCCAGTAGTAGGGACAGGGGTCGTACTGAAGCTTTCTTT
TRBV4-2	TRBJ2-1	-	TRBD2	CASSQGLAGNEQFF	TGTGCCAGCAGCCAAGGACTAGCTGGAAATGAGCAGTTCTTC
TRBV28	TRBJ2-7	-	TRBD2	CASLSAGAIYEQYF	TGTGCCAGCTTGTCAGCGGGGGCTATCTACGAGCAGTACTTC
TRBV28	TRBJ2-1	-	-	CASSLWDPLHNEQFF	TGTGCCAGCAGTTTATGGGACCCCCTCCACAATGAGCAGTTCTTC
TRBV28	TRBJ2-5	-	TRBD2	CASSVGLAQETQYF	TGTGCCAGCAGTGTGGGACTAGCCCAAGAGACCCAGTACTTC
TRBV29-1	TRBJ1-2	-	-	CSVEGAGYTF	TGCAGCGTTGAGGGGGCTGGCTACACCTTC
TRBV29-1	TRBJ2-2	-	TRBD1	CSATTGLGTGELFF	TGCAGCGCTACGACAGGGTTGGGGACCGGGGAGCTGTTTTTT
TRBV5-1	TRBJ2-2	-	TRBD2	CASSPGVAGAGELFF	TGCGCCAGCAGCCCTGGGGTAGCGGGAGCCGGGGAGCTGTTTTTT
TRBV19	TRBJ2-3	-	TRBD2	CASKGLAGSTDTQYF	TGTGCCAGTAAGGGACTAGCGGGAAGCACAGATACGCAGTATTTT
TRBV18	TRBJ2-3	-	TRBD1	CASSLSTWDRGSTDTQYF	TGTGCCAGCTCACTGTCGACATGGGACAGGGGGAGCACAGATACGCAGTATTTT
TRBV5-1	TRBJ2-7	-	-	CASSLAGDFEQYF	TGCGCCAGCAGCTTGGCCGGCGATTTCGAGCAGTACTTC
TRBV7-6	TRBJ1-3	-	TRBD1	CASSSDRVFGNTIYF	TGTGCCAGCAGCTCCGACAGGGTTTTTGGAAACACCATATATTTT
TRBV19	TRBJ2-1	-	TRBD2	CASSIRRFLAGNNEQFF	TGTGCCAGTAGTATACGGCGGTTTCTAGCGGGAAACAATGAGCAGTTCTTC
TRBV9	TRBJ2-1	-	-	CASSAGQKDNEQFF	TGTGCCAGCAGTGCGGGACAGAAAGACAATGAGCAGTTCTTC
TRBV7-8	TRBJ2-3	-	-	CASSLRHLTDTQYF	TGTGCCAGCAGCTTACGGCACCTCACAGATACGCAGTATTTT